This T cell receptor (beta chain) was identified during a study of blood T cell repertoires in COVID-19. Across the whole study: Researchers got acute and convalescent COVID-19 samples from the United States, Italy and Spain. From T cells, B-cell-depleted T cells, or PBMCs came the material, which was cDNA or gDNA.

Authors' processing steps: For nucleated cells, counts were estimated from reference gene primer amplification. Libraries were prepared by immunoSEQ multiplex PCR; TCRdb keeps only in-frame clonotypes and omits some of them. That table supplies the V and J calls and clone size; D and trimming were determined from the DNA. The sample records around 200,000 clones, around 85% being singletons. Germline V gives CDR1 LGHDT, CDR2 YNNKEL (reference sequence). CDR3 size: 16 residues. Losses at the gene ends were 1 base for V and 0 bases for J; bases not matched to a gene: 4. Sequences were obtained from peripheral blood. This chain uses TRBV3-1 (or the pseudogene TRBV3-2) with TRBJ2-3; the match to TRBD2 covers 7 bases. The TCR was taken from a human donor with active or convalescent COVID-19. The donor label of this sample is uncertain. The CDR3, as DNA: TGTGCCAGCAGCCAAGGGACTAGTGTGAGCACAGATACGCAGTATTTT. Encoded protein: CASSQGTSVSTDTQYF.